The 23 T cell receptor beta chains below all came from one sample that was sequenced in a study of OX40 agonist ivuxolimab in advanced cancers. The repertoire was sequenced with immunoSEQ multiplex PCR; TCRdb's copy has only in-frame clones and lacks some. The table shows some 44,000 clones, with approximately 80% occurring only once. This material consisted of CD4+ or CD8+ T cells sorted from blood, taken in a trial of the OX40 agonist ivuxolimab. Receptors were obtained from an adult with an advanced solid tumor such as melanoma, head and neck, liver or kidney cancer.

This clone came up a few times. The chain employs TRBV19 and TRBJ1-1; D unresolved. Per germline, CDR1 LNHDA and CDR2 SQIVND (reference sequence). The ends were cut back, 1 base at V and 1 base at J, with 4 bases in the middle. CDR3 length equals 13 residues. The CDR3 DNA sequence: TGTGCCAGTAGTATAGTAGCGAACACTGAAGCTTTCTTT. Residues: CASSIVANTEAFF.

This chain joins TRBV11-3 and TRBJ1-2; D uncertain. CDR3 length: 13 amino acids. Germline loops: CDR1 SGHNT, CDR2 YENEEA. Trimming took off 0 bases at V and 4 bases at J, with 6 bases between the two ends. The CDR3 here is CASSLDRSYGYTF. Written as DNA, the CDR3 is TGTGCCAGCAGCTTAGACAGAAGCTATGGCTACACCTTC.

This clone was detected only once. V gene TRBV2 combines with J gene TRBJ1-1; 9 positions match TRBD1. Losses at the gene ends were 6 bases for V and 7 bases for J; bases not matched to a gene: 9. The CDR3 loop spans 14 amino acids. Germline CDR1 reads SNHLY; CDR2 reads FYNNEI. This CDR3 reads CASRDRGNRIEAFF. In DNA form, the CDR3 reads TGTGCCAGCAGGGACAGGGGTAACCGGATTGAAGCTTTCTTT.

This sequence joins TRBV4-2 and TRBJ1-2; D perhaps matches TRBD1 (5 bases). V was shortened by 4 bases and J by 3 bases, with 18 bases between the two germline ends. Germline CDR1 LGHNA, CDR2 YNFKEQ. The CDR3 runs 16 residues. DNA for the CDR3: TGTGCCAGCAGCCCATCCTTGGGGGTACGGTACTATGGCTACACCTTC. Translation gives CASSPSLGVRYYGYTF.

This clone appeared a single time. This rearrangement joins TRBV6-7 to TRBJ2-5, with TRBD2 matching over 9 bases. TRBV6-7 is an ORF, with its function uncertain. The CDR3 is 17 amino acids. The V gene end was trimmed by 6 bases and the J gene end by 3 bases; junction bases not matched to a gene: 14. CDR3 bases: TGTGCCAGCAGCCACCCGCCCGGACTAGCGAGGGAAGAGACCCAGTACTTC. Translating it yields CASSHPPGLAREETQYF.

This rearrangement joins TRBV5-1 to TRBJ2-1; 8 nucleotides align to TRBD1. CDR1 SGHRS and CDR2 YFSETQ come from the germline V gene. The CDR3 runs 17 residues. V lost 1 base, J lost 4 bases, and 10 bases stayed unmatched. In nucleotides, the CDR3 is TGCGCCAGCAGCTTGTATCCAGGGGGCAACCTTTACAATGAGCAGTTCTTC. This gives the protein CASSLYPGGNLYNEQFF.

This chain joins TRBV9 and TRBJ1-1; 8 bases are a match to TRBD1. From germline, CDR1 is SGDLS and CDR2 YYNGEE. V dropped 4 bases and J dropped 10; count of bases not matched to a gene: 9. This CDR3 is 13 amino acids long. The CDR3, as DNA: TGTGCCAGCAGCCCCGATGGTGGACAGGGAGCTTTCTTT. Translation gives CASSPDGGQGAFF.

In the case of this clone: This sample also contains other DNA sequences that code for the same CDR3. The chain couples TRBV5-1 to TRBJ1-6; 9 bases line up with TRBD1. The trim removed 0 bases at V and 9 bases at J, leaving 4 bases unmatched. There are 15 residues in the CDR3. CDR1 is SGHRS, CDR2 YFSETQ, per germline. The CDR3 sequence: CASSLAGQGSSPLHF. DNA of the CDR3: TGCGCCAGCAGCTTGGCAGGACAGGGGTCTTCACCCCTCCACTTT.

This chain joins TRBV6-6 and TRBJ2-1, with 9 positions matching TRBD2. The CDR3 covers 11 residues. Per germline, CDR1 MNHNY and CDR2 SVGAGI (reference sequence). Trimming cost V 6 bases and J 14 bases; bases outside gene matches: 5. Here the CDR3 reads CASSLGTSKFF. The CDR3, as DNA: TGTGCCAGCAGCCTAGGGACTAGCAAGTTCTTC.

This rearrangement joins TRBV19 to TRBJ2-2; 9 bases are shared with TRBD1. V was clipped by 11 bases and J by 7 bases; unmatched bases: 11. The CDR3 covers 14 residues. The germline V gene has CDR1 LNHDA and CDR2 SQIVND (reference sequence). For the CDR3, the DNA is TGTGCCGCCCGGGACAGGGACCTTATCGGGGAGCTGTTTTTT. Translation: CAARDRDLIGELFF.

The rearrangement joins TRBV7-3 to TRBJ2-5; 9 bases are shared with TRBD1. The CDR3 is 14 residues long. The germline V gene has CDR1 SGHTA and CDR2 FQGTGA. V was pared by 4 bases and J by 3 bases, with 3 bases of the junction left unmatched. The CDR3 DNA follows: TGTGCCAGCAGCTCACAGGGGGCGGAAGAGACCCAGTACTTC. This encodes CASSSQGAEETQYF.

The J gene is TRBJ2-1, the V gene TRBV29-1; D uncertain. From germline, CDR1 is SQVTM and CDR2 ANQGSEA. CDR3 size: 14 residues. Trimming stripped 0 bases from V and 7 bases from J, with 13 bases between. The CDR3 coding sequence is TGCAGCGTTGAAGAGGGTAGCTGGGTTAATGAGCAGTTCTTC. Its translation: CSVEEGSWVNEQFF.

The chain couples TRBV5-1 to TRBJ1-2; the D is unclear. Trimming pared 0 bases from V and 0 bases from J, leaving 3 bases between. Germline-derived CDR1 and CDR2 are SGHRS and YFSETQ. The CDR3 covers 13 residues. The CDR3 loop is CASSLAANYGYTF. As DNA, the CDR3 is TGCGCCAGCAGCTTGGCAGCTAACTATGGCTACACCTTC.

The chain's CDR3 is CASSSSGRAYEQYF. CDR3 DNA: TGTGCCAGCAGCTCTAGCGGGAGGGCCTACGAGCAGTACTTC. This chain uses TRBV11-2 with TRBJ2-7, with 12 bases that match TRBD2. The trim removed 4 bases at V and 2 bases at J, leaving 0 bases unmatched. There are 14 residues in the CDR3. Germline V lookup: CDR1 SGHAT, CDR2 FQNNGV.

This clone is medium-sized within its sample. The DNA for the CDR3 is TGTGCCAGCTCACCTGGGAAGGTTCAGCCCCAGCATTTT. Translation gives CASSPGKVQPQHF. The gene calls are TRBV18 and TRBJ1-5; D unclear. This CDR3 has 13 amino acids. Germline V gene sequence: CDR1 KGHSH, CDR2 LQKENI. Between the trimmed V and J ends, which lost 3 bases and 6 bases, there was a span of 9 bases.

The chain has TRBV7-6 and TRBJ2-5; 10 nucleotides match TRBD1. Germline CDR1 is SGHVS and CDR2 is FNYEAQ. The CDR3 loop spans 16 amino acids. After removal of 4 bases from V and 9 bases from J, the junction contained 14 bases not matched to a gene. This CDR3 is CASSSYSGQGPGAQYF. DNA for the CDR3: TGTGCCAGCAGCTCCTACTCGGGACAGGGGCCGGGGGCCCAGTACTTC.

This clone turned up a few times. The CDR3 DNA reads as TGTGCCAGCAGTCTTACACAGGGGCAACTGCAGCCCCAGCATTTT. Encoded protein: CASSLTQGQLQPQHF. The chain employs TRBV2 and TRBJ1-5; TRBD1 aligns across 7 bases. The V gene's germline CDR1 is SNHLY and CDR2 FYNNEI. V shed 5 bases, J shed 7 bases, and the junction held 11 bases outside the gene matches. CDR3 length: 15 residues.

The chain combines TRBV30 with TRBJ1-6; the D gene is possibly TRBD1 (5 bases). Per the germline V gene, CDR1 is GTSNPN and CDR2 is SVGIG (reference sequence). The CDR3 sequence is 13 residues long. V shed 5 bases and J shed 6 bases, with 11 bases lying between them. CDR3 sequence: CAWVPGGNSPLHF. The CDR3 DNA sequence: TGTGCCTGGGTCCCGGGGGGTAATTCACCCCTCCACTTT. The variable domain in full, completed from reference TRBV30 and TRBJ1-6, reads SQTIHQWPATLVQPVGSPLSLECTVEGTSNPNLYWYRQAAGRGLQLLFYSVGIGQISSEVPQNLSASRPQDRQFILSSKKLLLSDSGFYLCAWVPGGNSPLHFGNGTRLTVT.

The chain recombines TRBV18 with TRBJ2-7; D ambiguous. Germline V lookup: CDR1 KGHSH, CDR2 LQKENI. The CDR3 contains 12 residues. V lost 4 bases and J lost 3, with 7 bases in between. In DNA, the CDR3 is TGTGCCAGCTCACTCGAAATCTACGAGCAGTACTTC. This translates into CASSLEIYEQYF.

The chain employs TRBV5-4 and TRBJ2-1, with D maybe TRBD1 (6 bases). CDR1 and CDR2 (germline): SGHNT, YYREEE (reference sequence). The length of the CDR3 is 16 residues. V lost 3 bases and J lost 0, with 13 bases in between. The CDR3 protein is CASSSSTGTSYNEQFF. CDR3 nucleotide sequence: TGTGCCAGCAGCTCCTCAACAGGGACCTCCTACAATGAGCAGTTCTTC.

The gene calls are TRBV2 and TRBJ2-4; D gene ambiguous. Germline V gives CDR1 SNHLY, CDR2 FYNNEI. Trimming cost V 4 bases and J 12 bases, with 10 bases left between them. The CDR3 runs 11 residues. The CDR3, as DNA: TGTGCCAGCAGTGGACATAGAGATCAGTACTTC. Amino acid sequence: CASSGHRDQYF.

V and J are TRBV5-1 and TRBJ1-1; D possibly corresponds to TRBD1 (6 bases). Trimming took 7 bases from V and 2 from J, leaving 15 bases between them. This CDR3 region has 14 residues. From germline, CDR1 is SGHRS and CDR2 YFSETQ. The CDR3 DNA is TGCGCCAGCGCCCTAGGGGGGGGAAACACTGAAGCTTTCTTT. Encoded protein: CASALGGGNTEAFF.

CDR3 DNA sequence: TGCAGCGTTGAAGCCTTTGGGGGTCTGGGCACAGATACGCAGTATTTT. Its protein is CSVEAFGGLGTDTQYF. The chain combines TRBV29-1 with TRBJ2-3; possibly TRBD1 or TRBD2 for D (5 bases each). Between the trimmed V and J ends, which lost 1 base and 1 base, there was a span of 15 bases. Germline V gene lookup returns CDR1 SQVTM and CDR2 ANQGSEA. The CDR3 runs to 16 residues.